The 6 T cell receptor beta chains below come from one sample, sequenced in a study of blood T cell repertoires in COVID-19. Method: immunoSEQ multiplex PCR; TCRdb's copy keeps in-frame clones and lacks some. The sample holds approximately 230,000 clones, 70% to 90% seen once. Material for sequencing was peripheral blood. These receptors all come from a man at least 80 years old with acute or convalescent COVID-19.

The rearrangement joins TRBV6-6 to TRBJ1-2; tentative D call: TRBD1 (5 bases). The CDR3 runs 12 residues. With 6 bases removed from V and 3 bases from J, the gap between germline ends came to 8 bases. CDR1 and CDR2 (germline): MNHNY, SVGAGI (reference sequence). CDR3 coding DNA: TGTGCCAGCAGGGGGGGAGACTATGGCTACACCTTC. Translating it yields CASRGGDYGYTF.

The V and J genes are TRBV27 and TRBJ2-2, with 9 bases fitting TRBD1. The germline V gene has CDR1 MNHEY and CDR2 SMNVEV (reference sequence). The CDR3 covers 16 residues. Trimming cost V 3 bases and J 6 bases; bases outside gene matches: 8. The CDR3 region is CASSFYGTGNAGELFF. CDR3 bases: TGTGCCAGCAGTTTCTATGGGACAGGGAATGCCGGGGAGCTGTTTTTT.

Notes on this clone: The sample has other DNA sequences that encode this CDR3 too. V gene TRBV19 combines with J gene TRBJ1-1, with D possibly matching TRBD1 (6 bases). Germline V gene lookup returns CDR1 LNHDA and CDR2 SQIVND (reference sequence). Trimming cost V 3 bases and J 3 bases, with 8 bases left between them. The CDR3 length is 13 residues. The CDR3 DNA sequence: TGTGCCAGTAGTATCGCAGGGGACACTGAAGCTTTCTTT. Amino acids: CASSIAGDTEAFF.

This clone was seen a few times. V and J are TRBV7-2 and TRBJ2-5; possibly TRBD2 for D (6 bases). The V gene lost 5 bases and the J gene lost 4 bases, with 23 bases spanning the gap. This CDR3 is built from 17 residues. Germline V lookup: CDR1 SGHTA, CDR2 FQGNSA. Here the CDR3 DNA reads TGTGCCAGCAGCCCTATCTTTACTAGCATAGTGGGAGAGACCCAGTACTTC. Its protein is CASSPIFTSIVGETQYF.

The chain carries TRBV11-2 and TRBJ1-2; 7 bases agree with TRBD1. The V and J ends lost 2 bases and 8 bases, in that order; junction bases with no gene match: 8. Germline-derived CDR1 and CDR2 are SGHAT and FQNNGV. The CDR3 sequence is 14 residues long. The CDR3 reads CASSLSRQGRGYTF. CDR3 bases: TGTGCCAGCAGCTTATCCCGACAGGGAAGAGGCTACACCTTC.

The CDR3 sequence: CASSRSRDFYNEQFF. The CDR3 region has the DNA TGTGCCAGCAGCCGCTCCCGGGATTTCTACAATGAGCAGTTCTTC. The J gene is TRBJ2-1, the V gene TRBV6-4, with a weak D call TRBD2 (5 bases). V dropped 6 bases and J dropped 3 bases, with 15 bases sitting between them. The germline gives CDR1 MRHNA, CDR2 SNTAGT. This CDR3 region has 15 residues.